This TCR beta chain was sequenced for a study of PD-L1 blockade in urothelial cancer. Study in general: About 90% of the 29 patients were men with bladder-origin urothelial cancer. The researchers analyzed blood 3 weeks (second dose) and 6 weeks after treatment start.

Locally advanced or metastatic urothelial carcinoma affected the patients. Trimming removed 2 bases from V and 3 bases from J, with 8 bases in between. CDR1 is MNHEY, CDR2 SVGAGI, per germline. CDR3 size: 14 residues. Every PCR got spiked synthetic TCR analog templates. Repertoires were generated with immunoSEQ multiplex PCR, while TCRdb's copy carries only in-frame clones and drops some. The table includes over 50,000 clones, 85% to 90% detected once. This TCR was recovered from a man aged 45-65 years with urothelial cancer. The input for sequencing was PBMCs, taken around atezolizumab (anti-PD-L1) treatment. The chain carries TRBV6-5 and TRBJ1-3, with a possible D match to TRBD1 (5 bases). CDR3 coding DNA: TGTGCCAGCAGTTACGGGGGGAGTGGAAACACCATATATTTT. As protein: CASSYGGSGNTIYF.